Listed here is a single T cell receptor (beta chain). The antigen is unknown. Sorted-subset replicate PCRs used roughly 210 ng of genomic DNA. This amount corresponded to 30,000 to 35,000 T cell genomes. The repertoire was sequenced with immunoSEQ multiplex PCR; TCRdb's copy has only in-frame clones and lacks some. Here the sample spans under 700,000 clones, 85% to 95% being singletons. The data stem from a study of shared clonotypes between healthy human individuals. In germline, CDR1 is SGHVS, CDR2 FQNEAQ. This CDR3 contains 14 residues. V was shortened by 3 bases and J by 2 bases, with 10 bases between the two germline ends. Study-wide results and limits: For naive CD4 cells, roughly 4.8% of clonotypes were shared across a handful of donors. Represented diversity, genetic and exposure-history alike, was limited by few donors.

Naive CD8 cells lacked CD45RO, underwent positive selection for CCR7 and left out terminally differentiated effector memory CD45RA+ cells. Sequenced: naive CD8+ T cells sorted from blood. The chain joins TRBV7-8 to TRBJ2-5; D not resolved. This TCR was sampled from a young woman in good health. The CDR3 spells CASSFGYAQETQYF. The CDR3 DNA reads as TGTGCCAGCAGCTTCGGCTACGCACAAGAGACCCAGTACTTC.